This T cell receptor (beta chain) derives from a study of shared clonotypes between healthy human individuals. Findings and caveats of the study: It was the few donors that limited the genetic and exposure-history diversity represented. A generally larger estimated richness was seen in naive subsets than in memory subsets.

Selected positively for CCR7 and CD45RO-negative, naive CD8 cells excluded terminally differentiated effector memory CD45RA+ cells. Concerning this clone itself: As yet, its antigen is unknown.

In germline, CDR1 is SQVTM, CDR2 ANQGSEA. Trimming shortened V by 1 base and J by 6 bases, and 15 bases separated the two germline ends. The CDR3 extends over 15 amino acids. Assay: immunoSEQ multiplex PCR; the TCRdb copy retains only in-frame clones and omits some. This sample has roughly 890,000 clones; more than 85% occur once, and the top ten carry nearly 25%. The rearrangement uses TRBV29-1 and TRBJ2-2; perhaps TRBD1 as D (5 bases). The sample taken for sequencing was naive CD8+ T cells sorted from blood. The TCR comes from a man aged 30-40 years in good health. The CDR3 DNA is TGCAGCGTTGAAGTAGGCGGCAGGGAAGCCGGGGAGCTGTTTTTT. Translated: CSVEVGGREAGELFF.